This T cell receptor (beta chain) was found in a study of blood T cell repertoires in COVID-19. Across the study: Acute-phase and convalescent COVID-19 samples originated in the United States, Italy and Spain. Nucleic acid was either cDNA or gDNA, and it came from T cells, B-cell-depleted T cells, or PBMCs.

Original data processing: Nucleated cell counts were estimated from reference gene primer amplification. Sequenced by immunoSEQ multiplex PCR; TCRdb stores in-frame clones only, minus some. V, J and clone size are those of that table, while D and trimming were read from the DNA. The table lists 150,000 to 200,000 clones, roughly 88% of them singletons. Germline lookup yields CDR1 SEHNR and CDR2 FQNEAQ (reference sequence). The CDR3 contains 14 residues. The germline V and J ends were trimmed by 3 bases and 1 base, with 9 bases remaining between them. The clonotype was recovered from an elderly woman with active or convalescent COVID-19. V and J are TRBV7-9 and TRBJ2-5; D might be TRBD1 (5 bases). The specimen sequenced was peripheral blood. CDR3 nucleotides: TGTGCCAGCAGCTTCAGACAGACCCAAGAGACCCAGTACTTC. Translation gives CASSFRQTQETQYF.